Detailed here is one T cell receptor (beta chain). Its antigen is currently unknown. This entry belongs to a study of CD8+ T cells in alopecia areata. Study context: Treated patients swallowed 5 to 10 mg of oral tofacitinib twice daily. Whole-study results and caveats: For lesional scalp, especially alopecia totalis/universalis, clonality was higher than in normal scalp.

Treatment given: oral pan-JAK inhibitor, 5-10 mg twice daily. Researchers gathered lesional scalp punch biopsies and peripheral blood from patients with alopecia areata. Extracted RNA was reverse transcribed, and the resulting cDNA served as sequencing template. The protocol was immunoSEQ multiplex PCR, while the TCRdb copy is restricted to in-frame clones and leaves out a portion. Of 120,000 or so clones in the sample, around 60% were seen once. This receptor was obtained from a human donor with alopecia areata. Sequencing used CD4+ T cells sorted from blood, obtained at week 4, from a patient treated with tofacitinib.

For the CDR3, the DNA is TGTGCCAGCAGTTACTCGGGTAACCCTGGTTCACCCCTCCACTTT. It encodes CASSYSGNPGSPLHF. V gene TRBV6-5 combines with J gene TRBJ1-6; D ambiguous. CDR3 length: 15 amino acids. CDR1 and CDR2 from the germline V gene are MNHEY and SVGAGI. Trimming took 0 bases from V and 9 from J, leaving 12 bases between them.